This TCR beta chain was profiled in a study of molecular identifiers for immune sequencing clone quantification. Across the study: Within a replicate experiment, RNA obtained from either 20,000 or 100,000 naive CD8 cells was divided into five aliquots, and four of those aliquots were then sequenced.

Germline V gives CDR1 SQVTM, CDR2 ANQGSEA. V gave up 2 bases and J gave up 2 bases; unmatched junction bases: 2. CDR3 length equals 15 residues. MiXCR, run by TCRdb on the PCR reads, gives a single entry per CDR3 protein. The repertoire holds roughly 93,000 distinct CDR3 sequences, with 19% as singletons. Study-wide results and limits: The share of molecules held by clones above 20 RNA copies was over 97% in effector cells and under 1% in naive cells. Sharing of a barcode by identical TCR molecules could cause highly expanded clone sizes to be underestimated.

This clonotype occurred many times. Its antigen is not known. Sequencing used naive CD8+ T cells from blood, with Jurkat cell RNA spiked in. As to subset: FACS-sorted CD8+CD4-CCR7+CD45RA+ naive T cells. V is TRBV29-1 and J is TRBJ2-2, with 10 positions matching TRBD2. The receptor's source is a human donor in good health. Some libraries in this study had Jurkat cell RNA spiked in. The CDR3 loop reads CSVELAGANTGELFF. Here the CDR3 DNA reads TGCAGCGTTGAACTAGCGGGAGCTAACACCGGGGAGCTGTTTTTT.